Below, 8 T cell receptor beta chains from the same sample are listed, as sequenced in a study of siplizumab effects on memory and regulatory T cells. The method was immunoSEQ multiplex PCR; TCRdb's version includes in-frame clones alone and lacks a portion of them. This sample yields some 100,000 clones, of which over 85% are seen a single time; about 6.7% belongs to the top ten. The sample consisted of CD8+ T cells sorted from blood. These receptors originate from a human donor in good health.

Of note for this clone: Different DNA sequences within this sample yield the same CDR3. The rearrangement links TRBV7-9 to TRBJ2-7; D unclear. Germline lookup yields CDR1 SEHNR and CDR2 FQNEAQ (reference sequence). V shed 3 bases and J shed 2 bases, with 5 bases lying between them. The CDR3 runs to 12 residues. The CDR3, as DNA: TGTGCCAGCAGCTTGGGTACCTACGAGCAGTACTTC. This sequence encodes CASSLGTYEQYF.

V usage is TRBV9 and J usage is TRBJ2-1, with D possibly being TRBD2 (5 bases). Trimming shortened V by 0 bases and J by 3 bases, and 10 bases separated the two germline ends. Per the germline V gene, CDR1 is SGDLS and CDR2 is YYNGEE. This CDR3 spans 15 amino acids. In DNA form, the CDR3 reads TGTGCCAGCAGCGTAGAAAGCGGAGACTACAATGAGCAGTTCTTC. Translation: CASSVESGDYNEQFF.

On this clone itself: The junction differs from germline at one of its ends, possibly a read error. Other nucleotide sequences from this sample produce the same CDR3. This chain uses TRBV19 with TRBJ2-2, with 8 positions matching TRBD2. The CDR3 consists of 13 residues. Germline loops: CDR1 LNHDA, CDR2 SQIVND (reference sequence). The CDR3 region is CASSGTSTGELFF. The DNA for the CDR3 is TGCGCCAGTAGCGGGACTAGCACCGGGGAGCTGTTTTTT.

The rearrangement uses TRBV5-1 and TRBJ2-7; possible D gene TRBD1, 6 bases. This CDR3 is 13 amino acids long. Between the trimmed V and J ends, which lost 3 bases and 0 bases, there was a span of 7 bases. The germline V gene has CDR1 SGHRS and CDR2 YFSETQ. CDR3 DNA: TGCGCCAGCAGCTGGGACATCTCCTACGAGCAGTACTTC. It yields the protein CASSWDISYEQYF.

Written as DNA, the CDR3 is TGTGCCAGCAGTGAGGGCCTCAGGGATGAGACCCAGTACTTC. It specifies CASSEGLRDETQYF. V gene TRBV2 combines with J gene TRBJ2-5, with D perhaps TRBD1 (5 bases). The CDR3 is made up of 14 amino acids. Per germline, CDR1 SNHLY and CDR2 FYNNEI. The V end lost 3 bases, the J end lost 5 bases, and 13 bases lay between the germline ends.

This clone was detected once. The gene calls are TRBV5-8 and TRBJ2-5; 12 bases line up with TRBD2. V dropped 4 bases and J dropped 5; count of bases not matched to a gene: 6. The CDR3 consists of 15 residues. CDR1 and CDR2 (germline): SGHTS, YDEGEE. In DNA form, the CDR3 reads TGTGCCAGCAGCGAAGGACTAGCGGGGTGGGAGACCCAGTACTTC. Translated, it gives CASSEGLAGWETQYF. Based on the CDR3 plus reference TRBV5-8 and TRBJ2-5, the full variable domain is EAGVTQSPTHLIKTRGQQATLRCSPISGHTSVYWYQQALGLGLQFLLWYDEGEERNRGNFPPRFSGRQFPNYSSELNVNALELEDSALYLCASSEGLAGWETQYFGPGTRLLVL.

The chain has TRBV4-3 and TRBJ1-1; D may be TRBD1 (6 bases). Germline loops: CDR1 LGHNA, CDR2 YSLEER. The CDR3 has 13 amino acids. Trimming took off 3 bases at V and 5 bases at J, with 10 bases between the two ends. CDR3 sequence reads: CASSHGQTTEAFF. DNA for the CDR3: TGCGCCAGCAGCCACGGACAGACTACTGAAGCTTTCTTT.

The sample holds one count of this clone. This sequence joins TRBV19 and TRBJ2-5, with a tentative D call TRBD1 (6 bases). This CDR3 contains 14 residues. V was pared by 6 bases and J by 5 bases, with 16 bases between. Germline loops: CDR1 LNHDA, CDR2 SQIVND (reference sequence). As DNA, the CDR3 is TGTGCCAGTAGCCCGAGGGATAGGGGGGAGACCCAGTACTTC. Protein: CASSPRDRGETQYF.